What follows are 2 T cell receptor beta chains derived from one specimen sequenced in a study. TCRdb analysed the RT-PCR reads with MiXCR anew, one entry per CDR3 protein. The data hold hundreds of thousands of distinct CDR3 sequences, with more than 13% observed a single time. The sequencing sample was made of memory CD4+ T cells from blood. The receptors originated from a female donor in good health, serving as a healthy control.

The sample holds a few counts of this clonotype. The V call is TRBV20-1, the J call TRBJ2-1; D might be TRBD2 (5 bases). Germline V gives CDR1 DFQATT, CDR2 SNEGSKA (reference sequence). Trimming removed 7 bases at V and 1 base at J, with 8 bases between. The CDR3 extends over 12 amino acids. Here the CDR3 reads CSVGGSYNEQFF. Written as DNA, the CDR3 is TGCAGTGTTGGCGGGTCCTACAATGAGCAGTTCTTC.

About this clonotype: Given the absence of the conserved phenylalanine or tryptophan at the CDR3 end, a read error is likely. The rearrangement joins TRBV20-1 to TRBJ2-3; 12 bases fit TRBD2. Trimming at V came to 5 bases and at J to 2 bases, leaving 11 bases not matched to a gene. Germline CDR1 is DFQATT and CDR2 is SNEGSKA (reference sequence). The CDR3 is 17 residues long. CDR3 sequence reads: CSAQYRLAGGVTDTQYS. In nucleotides, the CDR3 is TGCAGTGCTCAGTACCGCCTAGCGGGGGGGGTCACAGATACGCAGTATTCT.